The rows below give T cell receptor beta chains drawn from one sample of a study of T cell responses to AZD1222 COVID-19 vaccine. Assay: immunoSEQ multiplex PCR; the TCRdb copy retains only in-frame clones and omits some. This table holds approximately 150,000 clones, roughly 93% found once. The specimen was peripheral blood, collected 28 days after the second AZD1222 dose. The receptors stem from an adult who received the AZD1222 COVID-19 vaccine. Each CDR3 is given with its conserved first and last residue. A D gene is named only where the DNA matches it firmly. A row's size may be missing; if present it is once, few, many or a size class.

d_gene,abundance,j_gene,v_gene,CDR3nt,CDR3aa
.,.,TRBJ2-2,TRBV27,TGTGCCAGCAGTTTATGGACAGAGAACACCGGGGAGCTGTTTTTT,CASSLWTENTGELFF
TRBD1,.,TRBJ1-6,TRBV4-2,TGTGCCAGCCTGGGACAGCGTAATTCACCCCTCCACTTT,CASLGQRNSPLHF
TRBD1,.,TRBJ1-5,TRBV7-2,TGTGCCAGCAGCCCGGACAGGAATCAGCCCCAGCATTTT,CASSPDRNQPQHF
.,once,TRBJ1-1,TRBV6-5,TGTGCCAGCAGTCCCCGGGTGGGGGGAAACACTGAAGCTTTCTTT,CASSPRVGGNTEAFF
TRBD2,few,TRBJ2-2,TRBV27,TGTGCCAGCAGATCCCTAGCGGGAGGGCCGGGGACCGGGGAGCTGTTTTTT,CASRSLAGGPGTGELFF
.,.,TRBJ1-2,TRBV12-2,TGTGCAAGTCGCTCCTGGGCGGGACAGGCCTATGGCTACACCTTC,CASRSWAGQAYGYTF
.,.,TRBJ1-2,TRBV27,TGTGCCAGCAGTCACCCCGGAGGCTATGGCTACACCTTC,CASSHPGGYGYTF
.,.,TRBJ1-1,TRBV28,TGTGCCAGCACTCCCGCAAGGGGCACTGAAGCTTTCTTT,CASTPARGTEAFF
.,.,TRBJ2-1,TRBV18,TGTGCCAGCTTGGCTCCCCTCGGGCAGGAACCCTACAATGAGCAGTTCTTC,CASLAPLGQEPYNEQFF
.,once,TRBJ1-3,TRBV9,TGTGCCAGCAGCCCTACAGGGATCTCTGGAAACACCATATATTTT,CASSPTGISGNTIYF
.,.,TRBJ2-3,TRBV5-1,TGCGCCAGCAGCTTGGCTAGGGCAGCAGATACGCAGTATTTT,CASSLARAADTQYF
TRBD2,.,TRBJ2-2,TRBV10-3,TGTGCCATCAGACCAGCTCGGACTAGCGATGAGACCGGGGAGCTGTTTTTT,CAIRPARTSDETGELFF
.,.,TRBJ1-3,TRBV27,TGTGCCAGCAGAGGAGGCCCAGCCCTGGACACCATATATTTT,CASRGGPALDTIYF
.,.,TRBJ2-1,TRBV27,TGTGCCAGCAGTTTATCGATCGGGCGGGGCCACAATGAGCAGTTCTTC,CASSLSIGRGHNEQFF
.,.,TRBJ2-1,TRBV7-2,TGTGCCAGCAGCCCTCTAGCTAGCTCCACCTACAATGAGCAGTTCTTC,CASSPLASSTYNEQFF
.,.,TRBJ2-2,TRBV5-1,TGCGCCAGCAGCGCCCGGCGTGGAGGACCGAACACCGGGGAGCTGTTTTTT,CASSARRGGPNTGELFF
.,.,TRBJ1-2,TRBV5-1,TGCGCCAGCAGCACCGGGCCAGCCTATGGCTACACCTTC,CASSTGPAYGYTF
.,.,TRBJ2-7,TRBV7-8,TGTGCCAGCAGCTTACGGACAGTATACGAGCAGTACTTC,CASSLRTVYEQYF
TRBD2,.,TRBJ2-5,TRBV5-4,TGTGCCAGCAGTTCTAGCGGGGGCTTACCCCAAGAGACCCAGTACTTC,CASSSSGGLPQETQYF
.,.,TRBJ1-2,TRBV7-9,TGTGCCAGCACCGCCCCCGACAGGGGCTACACCTTC,CASTAPDRGYTF
.,.,TRBJ2-1,TRBV18,TGTGCCAGCTCACCAGGGGTGATCCAGGGGCAGTTCTTC,CASSPGVIQGQFF
TRBD2,.,TRBJ2-1,TRBV27,TGTGCCAGCAGCCCCGGGACTAGCGGGGTCAATGAGCAGTTCTTC,CASSPGTSGVNEQFF
TRBD2,.,TRBJ2-1,TRBV12-5,TGTGCTAGTGGCTCTCAACTAGCGTTGCAGTTCTTC,CASGSQLALQFF
.,.,TRBJ2-2,TRBV9,TGTGCCAGCAGCGGGCACAACGCGAACACCGGGGAGCTGTTTTTT,CASSGHNANTGELFF
TRBD1,.,TRBJ2-5,TRBV3-1/TRBV3-2,TGTGCCAGCAGCCAAGGGACAGGGGTGGCGACCCAGTACTTC,CASSQGTGVATQYF
TRBD2,.,TRBJ2-1,TRBV7-9,TGTGCCAGCAGCCAGCCCCTAGCGGGGGAATGGGGGCAGTTCTTC,CASSQPLAGEWGQFF
TRBD1,.,TRBJ1-5,TRBV25-1,TGTGCCAGCAGTTCCTCCGGGACAGGGGGACACCAGCCCCAGCATTTT,CASSSSGTGGHQPQHF
.,.,TRBJ1-6,TRBV12-5,TGTGCTAGTGGTTTGGCCCTCAGGGGAATCGTAAATAATTCACCCCTCCACTTT,CASGLALRGIVNNSPLHF
.,.,TRBJ2-7,TRBV12-1,TGTGCCAGCAGCTCTCACTCACAGTCTAGCGGCCCCCCACGGTCCTACGAGCAGTACTTC,CASSSHSQSSGPPRSYEQYF
TRBD2,.,TRBJ2-3,TRBV18,TGTGCCAGCTCACCGCGACTAGCGGGAGGGTACGATACGCAGTATTTT,CASSPRLAGGYDTQYF
.,.,TRBJ1-5,TRBV2,TGTGCCAGCAGTCCACTCGGGGGGGCGGGACAGCCCCAGCATTTT,CASSPLGGAGQPQHF
.,.,TRBJ2-4,TRBV24-1,TGTGCCACCACCCAAAGACATGACATGTTGAGAAACATTCAGTACTTC,CATTQRHDMLRNIQYF
TRBD1,.,TRBJ1-6,TRBV6-5,TGTGCCACAGGACAGGGGAGGAATTCACCCCTCCACTTT,CATGQGRNSPLHF
TRBD2,.,TRBJ2-7,TRBV10-3,TGTGCCATCAGTGAGTCGGGGAGGGGCCCCACCTACGAGCAGTACTTC,CAISESGRGPTYEQYF
TRBD1,.,TRBJ1-5,TRBV19,TGTGCCAGTAGTATCGGACAGGGGCGAGTGCCCCAGCATTTT,CASSIGQGRVPQHF
.,.,TRBJ1-2,TRBV5-1,TGCGCCAGCAGCAACGCCGCGACACCAACAAAGGGCTACACCTTC,CASSNAATPTKGYTF
.,few,TRBJ1-3,TRBV7-8,TGTGCCAGCAGGGGGGACGGGGGGGCCGCTGGAAACACCATATATTTT,CASRGDGGAAGNTIYF
.,.,TRBJ2-5,TRBV18,TGTGCCAGCTCACCACCCCGGGAAAGTCAAGAGACCCAGTACTTC,CASSPPRESQETQYF
TRBD2,.,TRBJ2-7,TRBV3-1/TRBV3-2,TGTGCCAGCAGCCGGGGACTAGCGGGAGCCTACGAGCAGTACTTC,CASSRGLAGAYEQYF
TRBD2,.,TRBJ2-3,TRBV7-3,TGTGCCAGCAGCCGGACTAGCGGGACGGATACGCAGTATTTT,CASSRTSGTDTQYF
.,.,TRBJ2-2,TRBV3-1/TRBV3-2,TGTGCCAGCAGCCACGAAAACACCGGGGAGCTGTTTTTT,CASSHENTGELFF
.,once,TRBJ2-7,TRBV2,TGTGCCAGCAGTGAATCTGGGTACGAGCAGTACTTC,CASSESGYEQYF
TRBD1,.,TRBJ1-1,TRBV19,TGTGCCAGTAGTAGGGACAGGATGAACACTGAAGCTTTCTTT,CASSRDRMNTEAFF
.,.,TRBJ1-3,TRBV7-9,TGTGCCAGCAGCCCCCCGGGGGGAAACACCATATATTTT,CASSPPGGNTIYF
TRBD2,.,TRBJ2-2,TRBV9,TGTGCCAGCAGCGCGCACCAACGACTAGCGGAAAGTACCGGGGAGCTGTTTTTT,CASSAHQRLAESTGELFF
TRBD1,.,TRBJ1-4,TRBV7-9,TGTGCCAGCAGCGCGTGGACAGGCCTAGGAGAAAAACTGTTTTTT,CASSAWTGLGEKLFF
.,.,TRBJ2-7,TRBV9,TGTGCCAGCAGCGCCCCCGACAGACCCTACGAGCAGTACTTC,CASSAPDRPYEQYF
.,.,TRBJ1-4,TRBV7-9,TGTGCCAGCAGCTTAGGCAGGGGTTCAGGGGAAAAACTGTTTTTT,CASSLGRGSGEKLFF
.,.,TRBJ2-1,TRBV15,TGTGCCACCAGCAGAGATCTGGGGGATGAGCAGTTCTTC,CATSRDLGDEQFF
.,once,TRBJ2-6,TRBV6-5,TGTGCCAGCAGTTGGGAGGGGGCCGGGGCCAACGTCCTGACTTTC,CASSWEGAGANVLTF
.,.,TRBJ1-2,TRBV7-9,TGTGCCAGCAGCCCCACAACAGGCTCCGGCTACACCTTC,CASSPTTGSGYTF
.,.,TRBJ1-5,TRBV15,TGTGCCACCAGCACATGGGGGGGCCAACTCTATAGCAATCAGCCCCAGCATTTT,CATSTWGGQLYSNQPQHF
.,.,TRBJ2-5,TRBV10-2,TGCGCCAGCAGTGATCAGATGGAGACCCAGTACTTC,CASSDQMETQYF
TRBD2,.,TRBJ2-3,TRBV9,TGTGCCAGCAGCACGCCCGGGACTAGCGGGGTTACAGATACGCAGTATTTT,CASSTPGTSGVTDTQYF
.,.,TRBJ1-6,TRBV2,TGTGCCAGCAGGAGGGGGGACAATAATAATTCACCCCTCCACTTT,CASRRGDNNNSPLHF
.,.,TRBJ1-5,TRBV5-1,TGCGCCAGCAGCTACGGGGACGGGCAGCCCCAGCATTTT,CASSYGDGQPQHF